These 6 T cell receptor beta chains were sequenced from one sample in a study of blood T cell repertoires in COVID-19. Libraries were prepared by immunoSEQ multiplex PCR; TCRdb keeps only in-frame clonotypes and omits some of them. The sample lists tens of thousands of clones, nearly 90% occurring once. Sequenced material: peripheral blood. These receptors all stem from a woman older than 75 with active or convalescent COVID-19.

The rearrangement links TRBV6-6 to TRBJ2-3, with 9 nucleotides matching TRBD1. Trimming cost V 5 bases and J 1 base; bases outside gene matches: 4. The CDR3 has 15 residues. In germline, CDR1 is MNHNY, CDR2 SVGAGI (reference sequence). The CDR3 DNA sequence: TGTGCCAGCAGTCGCCGGGACAGGGGCACAGATACGCAGTATTTT. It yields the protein CASSRRDRGTDTQYF.

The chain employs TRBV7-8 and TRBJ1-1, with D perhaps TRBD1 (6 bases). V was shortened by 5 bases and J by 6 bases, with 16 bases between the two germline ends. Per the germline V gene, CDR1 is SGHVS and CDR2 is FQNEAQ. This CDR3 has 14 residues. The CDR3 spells CASSLGGPGAEAFF. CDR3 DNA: TGTGCCAGCAGCCTCGGGGGGCCCGGGGCTGAAGCTTTCTTT.

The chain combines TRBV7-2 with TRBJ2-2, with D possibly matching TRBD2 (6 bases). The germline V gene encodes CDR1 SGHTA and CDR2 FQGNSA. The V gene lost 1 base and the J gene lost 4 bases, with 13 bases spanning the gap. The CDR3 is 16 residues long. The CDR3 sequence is CASSLVGGLSTGELFF. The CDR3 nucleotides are TGTGCCAGCAGCTTAGTCGGAGGGTTGAGCACCGGGGAGCTGTTTTTT.

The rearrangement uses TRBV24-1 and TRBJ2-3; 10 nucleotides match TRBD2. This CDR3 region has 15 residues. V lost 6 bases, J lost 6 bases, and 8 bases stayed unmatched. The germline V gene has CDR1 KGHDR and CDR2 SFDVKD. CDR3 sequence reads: CATSPRLAGADTQYF. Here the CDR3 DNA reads TGTGCCACCAGTCCCCGACTAGCGGGTGCGGATACGCAGTATTTT.

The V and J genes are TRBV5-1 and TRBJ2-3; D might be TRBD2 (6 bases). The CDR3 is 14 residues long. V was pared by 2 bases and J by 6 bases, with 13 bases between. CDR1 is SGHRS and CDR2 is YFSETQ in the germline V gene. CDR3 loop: CASSLIADLDTQYF. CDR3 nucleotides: TGCGCCAGCAGCTTAATAGCGGACCTTGATACGCAGTATTTT.

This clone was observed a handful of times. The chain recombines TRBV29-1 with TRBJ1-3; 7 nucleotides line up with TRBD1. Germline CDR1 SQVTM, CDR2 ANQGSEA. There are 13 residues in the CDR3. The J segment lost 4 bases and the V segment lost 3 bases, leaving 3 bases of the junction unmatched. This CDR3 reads CSVEGQFGNTIYF. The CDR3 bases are TGCAGCGTTGAGGGACAGTTCGGAAACACCATATATTTT. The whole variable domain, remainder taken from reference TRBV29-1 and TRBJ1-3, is SAVISQKPSRDICQRGTSLTIQCQVDSQVTMMFWYRQQPGQSLTLIATANQGSEATYESGFVIDKFPISRPNLTFSTLTVSNMSPEDSSIYLCSVEGQFGNTIYFGEGSWLTVV.